The rows below give T cell receptor beta chains drawn from one sample of a study of blood T cell repertoires in COVID-19. The method was immunoSEQ multiplex PCR; TCRdb's version includes in-frame clones alone and lacks a portion of them. This sample yields over 200,000 clones, of which approximately 84% are seen a single time; about 2% belongs to the top ten. The sample was peripheral blood. These receptors were obtained from a man aged 40-49 years with active or convalescent COVID-19. The CDR3 runs from the conserved cysteine through the conserved F or W. D genes are given only for firm matches. The size of a clone is reported for some rows only, either as once, few or many, or as a class for expanded clones.

j_call,clone_size,d_call,v_call,cdr3_nt,cdr3_aa
TRBJ2-2,-,TRBD1,TRBV28,TGTGCCAGCAGTTCACCAGGGGGCGGGGAGCTGTTTTTT,CASSSPGGGELFF
TRBJ1-1,-,-,TRBV9,TGTGCCAGCAGCGAAGATCCCGCCCTGAGGGCTTTCTTT,CASSEDPALRAFF
TRBJ1-1,-,-,TRBV7-8,TGTGCCAGCAGCTGGGGGGGCAGTTCTGAAGCTTTCTTT,CASSWGGSSEAFF
TRBJ2-5,once,TRBD1,TRBV2,TGTGCCAGCAGGGGACCCCAGGGGGCCGGAGAGACCCAGTACTTC,CASRGPQGAGETQYF
TRBJ1-2,-,TRBD1,TRBV9,TGTGCCAGCTGGCAGACAGGGATTGGCTACACCTTC,CASWQTGIGYTF
TRBJ2-7,-,TRBD1,TRBV6-5,TGTGCCTCCATTGGGACAGGGCGCAACTACGAGCAGTACTTC,CASIGTGRNYEQYF
TRBJ1-2,-,-,TRBV6-1,TGTGCCAGCAGCGCAGGGGTTGGCTACACCTTC,CASSAGVGYTF
TRBJ2-1,few,TRBD2,TRBV28,TGTGCCAGCAGTTTGTCTAGCGGGGATTCCTACAATGAGCAGTTCTTC,CASSLSSGDSYNEQFF
TRBJ1-1,few,-,TRBV6-2/TRBV6-3,TGTGCCAGCAGTTACGCGTTCACTGAAGCTTTCTTT,CASSYAFTEAFF
TRBJ2-3,-,-,TRBV12-3/TRBV12-4,TGTGCCGGACCCGGGGACTTCACAGATACGCAGTATTTT,CAGPGDFTDTQYF
TRBJ2-3,once,TRBD1,TRBV6-5,TGTGCCAGCAGTTATTTTCAGGGGGCCACAGATACGCAGTATTTT,CASSYFQGATDTQYF
TRBJ2-7,-,-,TRBV4-1,TGCGCCAGCAGCCAGGCACTGGAGATGATATACGAGCAGTACTTC,CASSQALEMIYEQYF
TRBJ1-5,-,-,TRBV27,TGTGCCAGCAGTGTGACAGGTTATAGCAATCAGCCCCAGCATTTT,CASSVTGYSNQPQHF
TRBJ1-6,-,TRBD1,TRBV28,TGTGCCAGCAGATCCGAGGGACAGGGGGTAGGGTCACCCCTCCACTTT,CASRSEGQGVGSPLHF
TRBJ1-2,-,TRBD1,TRBV3-1/TRBV3-2,TGTGCCAGCAGCCGGACAGGGGGCAACGATGGCTACACCTTC,CASSRTGGNDGYTF
TRBJ1-1,-,-,TRBV14,TGTGCCAGCAGCCAAGATCTAACTGAAGCTTTCTTT,CASSQDLTEAFF
TRBJ1-5,once,-,TRBV7-9,TGTGCCAGCAGTTTACAGGGAGGTCGCAATCAGCCCCAGCATTTT,CASSLQGGRNQPQHF
TRBJ2-1,-,TRBD1,TRBV24-1,TGTGCCACCAGTGACCGGGGACAGGGGTTCGGAGTGCAGTTCTTC,CATSDRGQGFGVQFF
TRBJ1-6,-,-,TRBV7-9,TGTGCCAGCAGGCCTAAAGACAGAATCAATTCACCCCTCCACTTT,CASRPKDRINSPLHF
TRBJ2-1,-,TRBD2,TRBV3-1/TRBV3-2,TGTGCCAGCAGCCAAGAACTAGCGGGGAATGAGCAGTTCTTC,CASSQELAGNEQFF
TRBJ2-7,-,TRBD2,TRBV29-1,TGCAGCGCCGGGGGCCCGTTAGCGGGGGCTCCCTCCTACGAGCAGTACTTC,CSAGGPLAGAPSYEQYF
TRBJ2-7,-,TRBD1,TRBV4-1,TGCGCCAGCAGCCAAATCACAGGGGCAAACTACGAGCAGTACTTC,CASSQITGANYEQYF
TRBJ2-7,-,TRBD2,TRBV20-1,TGCAGTGCTAGGGGAGGGAGGGAGCAGTACTTC,CSARGGREQYF
TRBJ1-1,-,TRBD1,TRBV5-1,TGCGCCAGCAGCTCAGGGACAGGCATGAACACTGAAGCTTTCTTT,CASSSGTGMNTEAFF
TRBJ1-2,-,TRBD1,TRBV9,TGTGCCAGCAGCGCCTTAGACAGGGAAGCTAACTATGGCTACACCTTC,CASSALDREANYGYTF
TRBJ2-7,-,-,TRBV18,TGTGCCAGCTCACCCAGCGGCTTTAGCTCCTACGAGCAGTACTTC,CASSPSGFSSYEQYF
TRBJ1-2,-,-,TRBV7-6,TGTGCCAGCAGCTTAGAAGTAGGCAGGGGAAGTGATGGCTACACCTTC,CASSLEVGRGSDGYTF